This TCR beta chain originates from a study of blood T cell repertoires in COVID-19. This clone has a handful of counts. This CDR3 comprises 13 residues. Germline values: CDR1 MNHEY, CDR2 SVGEGT. V shed 5 bases and J shed 4 bases, with 9 bases lying between them. Data came from immunoSEQ multiplex PCR; TCRdb stores just in-frame clones and leaves some out. The table shows about 73,000 clones, with around 80% occurring only once. Input material: peripheral blood. This clonotype originated in a man older than 75 with active or convalescent COVID-19. V and J are TRBV6-2 or TRBV6-3 and TRBJ2-1; D remains unclear. The chain's CDR3 is CASSPDSYNEQFF. CDR3 nucleotide sequence: TGTGCCAGCAGTCCAGATTCTTACAATGAGCAGTTCTTC.